This TCR beta chain was retrieved from a study of shared clonotypes between healthy human individuals. The study, taken as a whole, reports: Tissues were not sampled, only blood, and their repertoires likely differ.

V lost 1 base and J lost 3; bases outside the gene matches: 11. This CDR3 is 18 amino acids long. From germline, CDR1 is KGHSH and CDR2 LQKENI. About this clone itself: Its cognate antigen is unknown.

Method: immunoSEQ multiplex PCR; TCRdb's copy keeps in-frame clones and lacks some. The table includes millions of clones, more than 90% detected once. The V call is TRBV18, the J call TRBJ1-1, with TRBD1 identical over 10 bases. The origin of this receptor is a man aged 18 to 29 in good health. Sequenced sample: naive CD4+ T cells sorted from blood. Subset described: CD45RA+ positively selected. This CDR3 reads CASSPRLGDGQGDTEAFF. CDR3 sequence (DNA): TGTGCCAGCTCACCACGTCTTGGTGACGGACAGGGGGACACTGAAGCTTTCTTT.